The 21 T cell receptor beta chains presented below share a single source sample, sequenced in a study of cytomegalovirus exposure and HLA in healthy donors. Amplification used 60 Vbeta primers and 13 Jbeta primers. Libraries were prepared by immunoSEQ multiplex PCR; TCRdb keeps only in-frame clonotypes and omits some of them. The top ten hold 1.2% of the sample, which has 100,000 or so clones, 65% to 90% seen once. The sample comprised PBMCs. The source of these receptors is a woman younger than 35 in good health and CMV-seronegative.

This clone was observed once. V gene TRBV7-6 combines with J gene TRBJ1-4; 8 bases line up with TRBD1. This CDR3 region has 17 residues. Per germline, CDR1 SGHVS and CDR2 FNYEAQ. The junction had 7 bases not matched to a gene; V was cut back by 1 base and J by 3 bases. CDR3 region: CASSLVVQGAPNEKLFF. The CDR3, as DNA: TGTGCCAGCAGCTTAGTCGTGCAGGGGGCGCCTAATGAAAAACTGTTTTTT. Full variable domain (rest looked up from reference TRBV7-6 and TRBJ1-4): GAGVSQSPRYKVTKRGQDVALRCDPISGHVSLYWYRQALGQGPEFLTYFNYEAQQDKSGLPNDRFSAERPEGSISTLTIQRTEQRDSAMYRCASSLVVQGAPNEKLFFGSGTQLSVL.

The chain is built from TRBV2 and TRBJ2-1, with D perhaps matching TRBD1 (5 bases). Trimming took off 9 bases at V and 11 bases at J, with 17 bases between the two ends. Germline V lookup: CDR1 SNHLY, CDR2 FYNNEI. The CDR3 contains 12 residues. Here the CDR3 DNA reads TGTGCCAGTGTTAACCAGGGCCAAAAGCAGTTCTTC. Amino acids: CASVNQGQKQFF.

V usage is TRBV30 and J usage is TRBJ2-7; 9 bases fit TRBD1. V was pared by 8 bases and J by 6 bases, with 8 bases of the junction left unmatched. This CDR3 spans 12 amino acids. Germline V gene lookup returns CDR1 GTSNPN and CDR2 SVGIG (reference sequence). CDR3 DNA sequence: TGTGCCCTGACAGGGGGTCGGCGCGAGCAGTACTTC. As protein: CALTGGRREQYF.

The J gene is TRBJ2-5, the V gene TRBV5-1; D unclear. The germline gives CDR1 SGHRS, CDR2 YFSETQ. Trimming took off 1 base at V and 1 base at J, with 8 bases between the two ends. The CDR3 extends over 14 amino acids. The CDR3: CASSLWQSQETQYF. The CDR3 DNA reads as TGCGCCAGCAGCTTGTGGCAATCCCAAGAGACCCAGTACTTC.

With regard to this clone: One junction end disagrees with the germline gene, perhaps due to a read error. The chain carries TRBV7-9 and TRBJ1-2, with D maybe TRBD1 (5 bases). The CDR3 runs 12 residues. Germline CDR1 is SEHNR and CDR2 is FQNEAQ (reference sequence). The CDR3 region is CSSSSDMAGYTF. CDR3 in DNA: TGTTCCAGCAGCTCGGACATGGCCGGCTACACCTTC.

The chain has TRBV19 and TRBJ2-3, with TRBD2 identical over 8 bases. Germline CDR1 is LNHDA and CDR2 is SQIVND (reference sequence). The CDR3 runs to 16 residues. V shed 7 bases, J shed 2 bases, and the junction held 11 bases outside the gene matches. CDR3 DNA sequence: TGTGCCAGTAAATCCCGCGGGGGGAACTACACAGATACGCAGTATTTT. It translates to CASKSRGGNYTDTQYF.

The chain uses TRBV29-1 and TRBJ2-1, with TRBD1 matching over 9 bases. The CDR3 covers 20 residues. The germline CDR1 and CDR2 sequences are SQVTM and ANQGSEA. In DNA, the CDR3 is TGCAGATCCTCTAAACGGCGCAGGACAGGGGAAAAATTTTCTCGGAATGAGCAGTTCTTC. Its translation is CRSSKRRRTGEKFSRNEQFF.

This chain connects TRBV28 to TRBJ1-1; D is uncertain. Trimming removed 7 bases at V and 3 bases at J, with 12 bases between. CDR3 size: 13 residues. Germline V gives CDR1 MDHEN, CDR2 SYDVKM. This CDR3 is CASKPGVHTEAFF. For the CDR3, the DNA is TGTGCCAGCAAACCCGGGGTCCACACTGAAGCTTTCTTT.

V is TRBV6-5 and J is TRBJ1-6; 8 bases are a match to TRBD1. This CDR3 is 14 amino acids long. J gave up 7 bases and V 6 bases, and 5 bases lay outside the gene matches. CDR1 and CDR2 (germline): MNHEY, SVGAGI. CDR3 nucleotide sequence: TGTGCCAGCAGCTCCGGGACAGGAAATTCACCCCTCCACTTT. Residues: CASSSGTGNSPLHF.

This sequence joins TRBV6-6 and TRBJ2-5, with TRBD2 as a possible D gene (6 bases). CDR1 MNHNY and CDR2 SVGAGI come from the germline V gene (reference sequence). Trimming shortened V by 5 bases and J by 2 bases, and 9 bases separated the two germline ends. The CDR3 covers 13 residues. CDR3 sequence (DNA): TGTGCCAGCAGTAGACTAGGACAAGAGACCCAGTACTTC. Translation: CASSRLGQETQYF.

The chain combines TRBV4-3 with TRBJ1-3; 7 bases match TRBD1. J lost 2 bases, V lost 0 bases, and 7 bases had no gene match. Germline loops: CDR1 LGHNA, CDR2 YSLEER. This CDR3 region has 17 residues. The DNA of the CDR3 is TGCGCCAGCAGCCAAGATATTGGGCAGGGGGCTGGAAACACCATATATTTT. Translation: CASSQDIGQGAGNTIYF.

A word on this clone: One junction end does not reproduce the germline sequence, and a read error may be involved. The chain has TRBV15 and TRBJ2-2, with a weak D call TRBD2 (5 bases). CDR1 and CDR2 from the germline V gene are LNHNV and YYDKDF (reference sequence). The CDR3 runs to 17 residues. The CDR3 loop reads CATRRRAAPQNTGELFF. The CDR3 DNA is TGTGCCACCCGCAGGCGGGCGGCACCTCAGAACACCGGGGAGCTGTTTTTT.

Only a few counts were recorded for this clone. This chain links TRBV9 with TRBJ2-3; D may be TRBD1 (6 bases). V dropped 4 bases and J dropped 0 bases, with 18 bases sitting between them. The CDR3 loop spans 17 amino acids. Germline assignment: CDR1 SGDLS and CDR2 YYNGEE. CDR3 region: CASSPLLTGTSTDTQYF. DNA for the CDR3: TGTGCCAGCAGCCCCCTCCTGACAGGTACTAGCACAGATACGCAGTATTTT.

The genes are TRBV19 and TRBJ2-7; 9 nucleotides align to TRBD2. There are 15 residues in the CDR3. Germline V gene data show CDR1 as LNHDA and CDR2 as SQIVND (reference sequence). V dropped 3 bases and J dropped 4; count of bases not matched to a gene: 7. The CDR3 nucleotides read TGTGCCAGTAGTATCCCGACTAGCGGAATTTACGAGCAGTACTTC. Its protein is CASSIPTSGIYEQYF.

The V and J genes are TRBV15 and TRBJ2-3, with 7 bases that match TRBD2. Losses at the gene ends were 0 bases for V and 2 bases for J; bases not matched to a gene: 14. Germline CDR1 reads LNHNV; CDR2 reads YYDKDF (reference sequence). CDR3 length: 19 residues. Here the CDR3 DNA reads TGTGCCACCAGCAGAGATTCGGTGGGACTAAGTGTATTCACAGATACGCAGTATTTT. It codes for CATSRDSVGLSVFTDTQYF.

The rearrangement uses TRBV19 and TRBJ2-7; D gene unclear. The CDR3 has 14 residues. Trimming removed 3 bases from V and 3 bases from J, with 12 bases in between. Germline CDR1 and CDR2: LNHDA and SQIVND (reference sequence). The CDR3 here is CASSIEALGYEQYF. The CDR3 bases are TGTGCCAGTAGTATTGAAGCGCTAGGCTACGAGCAGTACTTC.

CDR3 bases: TGTGCCAGCAGTTCTGAACTTACTCAGCCCCAGCATTTT. Encoded protein: CASSSELTQPQHF. The rearrangement joins TRBV28 to TRBJ1-5; D remains unclear. Trimming left V 4 bases short and J 6 bases short, with 10 bases between. Germline V gene sequence: CDR1 MDHEN, CDR2 SYDVKM. The CDR3 runs 13 residues.

The chain is built from TRBV7-9 and TRBJ2-1, with D possibly being TRBD1 (6 bases). Trimming stripped 2 bases from V and 7 bases from J, with 12 bases between. The CDR3 covers 14 residues. The germline V gene has CDR1 SEHNR and CDR2 FQNEAQ (reference sequence). Here the CDR3 reads CASSLIPGVNEQFF. The CDR3 nucleotides read TGTGCCAGCAGCTTAATTCCAGGGGTTAATGAGCAGTTCTTC.

The rearrangement joins TRBV6-5 to TRBJ1-1, with D possibly TRBD1 on 6 matching bases. Germline V lookup: CDR1 MNHEY, CDR2 SVGAGI. This CDR3 is built from 14 residues. V shed 5 bases and J shed 1 base, with 11 bases lying between them. The CDR3 sequence: CASSPEDRNTEAFF. The CDR3 nucleotides read TGTGCCAGCAGTCCTGAGGACAGGAACACTGAAGCTTTCTTT.

The rearrangement uses TRBV10-3 and TRBJ1-1; D not certain. The V gene lost 3 bases and the J gene lost 1 base, with 9 bases spanning the gap. The V gene's germline CDR1 is ENHRY and CDR2 SYGVKD. The length of the CDR3 is 14 residues. The CDR3 DNA reads TGTGCCATCAGTGACGACATGGAGAACACTGAAGCTTTCTTT. It translates to CAISDDMENTEAFF.

The V gene is TRBV9, the J gene TRBJ2-7; 13 nucleotides match TRBD2. CDR1 is SGDLS and CDR2 is YYNGEE in the germline V gene. V lost 2 bases and J lost 7; bases outside the gene matches: 6. This CDR3 contains 15 residues. This chain's CDR3 is CASSVGTSGEGEQYF. In DNA, the CDR3 is TGTGCCAGCAGCGTGGGGACTAGCGGGGAGGGTGAGCAGTACTTC.